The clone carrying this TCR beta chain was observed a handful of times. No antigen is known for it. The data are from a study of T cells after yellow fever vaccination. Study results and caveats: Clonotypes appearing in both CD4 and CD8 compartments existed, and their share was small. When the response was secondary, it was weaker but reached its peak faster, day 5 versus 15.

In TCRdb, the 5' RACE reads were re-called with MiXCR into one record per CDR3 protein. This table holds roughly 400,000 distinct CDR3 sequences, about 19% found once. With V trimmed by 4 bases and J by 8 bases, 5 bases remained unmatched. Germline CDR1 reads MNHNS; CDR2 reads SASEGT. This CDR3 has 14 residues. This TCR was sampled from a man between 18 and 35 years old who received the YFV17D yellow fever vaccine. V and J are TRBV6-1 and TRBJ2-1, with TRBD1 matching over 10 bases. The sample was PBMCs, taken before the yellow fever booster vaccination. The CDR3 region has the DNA TGTGCCAGCAGTGCCGACAGGGGGCCTTATGAGCAGTTCTTC. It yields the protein CASSADRGPYEQFF.